Following are 18 T cell receptor beta chains from one sample sequenced in a study of blood T cell repertoires in COVID-19. The method was immunoSEQ multiplex PCR; TCRdb's version includes in-frame clones alone and lacks a portion of them. The table has 300,000 to 450,000 clones, approximately 81% seen once. The material sequenced was peripheral blood. Receptors were obtained from a woman aged 18-30 years with acute or convalescent COVID-19.

This rearrangement joins TRBV5-1 to TRBJ1-4, with D possibly matching TRBD1 (6 bases). The CDR3 is 15 amino acids. Per the germline V gene, CDR1 is SGHRS and CDR2 is YFSETQ. V shed 0 bases and J shed 5 bases, with 11 bases lying between them. This CDR3 is CASSLGGTINEKLFF. The CDR3 DNA reads TGCGCCAGCAGCTTGGGTGGGACAATCAATGAAAAACTGTTTTTT. The whole variable domain, filled in from reference TRBV5-1 and TRBJ1-4, reads KAGVTQTPRYLIKTRGQQVTLSCSPISGHRSVSWYQQTPGQGLQFLFEYFSETQRNKGNFPGRFSGRQFSNSRSEMNVSTLELGDSALYLCASSLGGTINEKLFFGSGTQLSVL.

The chain recombines TRBV28 with TRBJ1-2; D not resolved. CDR3 length: 14 amino acids. Trimming pared 4 bases from V and 3 bases from J, leaving 12 bases between. In germline, CDR1 is MDHEN, CDR2 SYDVKM. CDR3 bases: TGTGCCAGCAGTTCTCCTGGTCGGGACTATGGCTACACCTTC. This encodes CASSSPGRDYGYTF.

The chain uses TRBV6-2 or TRBV6-3 and TRBJ1-6; D not resolved. From germline, CDR1 is MNHEY and CDR2 SVGEGT. Trimming removed 0 bases from V and 6 bases from J, with 12 bases in between. The CDR3 length is 16 residues. CDR3 bases: TGTGCCAGCAGTTACTCAAGTATACAGTTTAATTCACCCCTCCACTTT. Residues: CASSYSSIQFNSPLHF.

This clone appeared a few times. CDR3: CASSPGDYIAGGKNTQYF. Written as DNA, the CDR3 is TGCGCCAGCAGCCCTGGGGACTATATAGCGGGGGGCAAAAATACGCAGTATTTT. The V and J genes are TRBV5-1 and TRBJ2-3, with 10 bases identical to TRBD2. V lost 4 bases, J lost 7 bases, and 18 bases stayed unmatched. CDR3 length: 18 residues. CDR1 is SGHRS, CDR2 YFSETQ, per germline. The variable domain in full, with the rest retrieved from reference TRBV5-1 and TRBJ2-3, is KAGVTQTPRYLIKTRGQQVTLSCSPISGHRSVSWYQQTPGQGLQFLFEYFSETQRNKGNFPGRFSGRQFSNSRSEMNVSTLELGDSALYLCASSPGDYIAGGKNTQYFGPGTRLTVL.

The J gene is TRBJ2-5, the V gene TRBV19; D unclear. The V and J ends lost 0 bases and 4 bases respectively, with 6 bases between them. The length of the CDR3 is 13 residues. Germline assignment: CDR1 LNHDA and CDR2 SQIVND (reference sequence). The CDR3 loop reads CASSIDRLETQYF. In DNA, the CDR3 is TGTGCCAGTAGTATAGATCGGTTAGAGACCCAGTACTTC.

The chain uses TRBV11-3 and TRBJ2-1; D uncertain. The CDR3 covers 15 residues. CDR1 and CDR2 (germline): SGHNT, YENEEA. The ends were cut back, 0 bases at V and 0 bases at J, with 6 bases in the middle. The CDR3 DNA reads TGTGCCAGCAGCTTAGAAGAGAGCTCCTACAATGAGCAGTTCTTC. Translating gives CASSLEESSYNEQFF. Full variable domain (remainder filled in from reference TRBV11-3 and TRBJ2-1): EAGVVQSPRYKIIEKKQPVAFWCNPISGHNTLYWYLQNLGQGPELLIRYENEEAVDDSQLPKDRFSAERLKGVDSTLKIQPAELGDSAVYLCASSLEESSYNEQFFGPGTRLTVL.

The chain is built from TRBV27 and TRBJ1-6; possibly TRBD1 for D (5 bases). The CDR3 length is 14 residues. The V gene's germline CDR1 is MNHEY and CDR2 SMNVEV (reference sequence). The V gene lost 7 bases and the J gene lost 9 bases, with 16 bases spanning the gap. Written as DNA, the CDR3 is TGTGCCAGCAAACTGGGGGGGGTTGGTTCACCCCTCCACTTT. Translated: CASKLGGVGSPLHF.

This chain joins TRBV2 and TRBJ2-5, with 11 bases identical to TRBD1. The junction had 5 bases not matched to a gene; V was cut back by 6 bases and J by 2 bases. Germline-derived CDR1 and CDR2 are SNHLY and FYNNEI. The CDR3 length is 15 residues. CDR3 protein: CASREDRGLQETQYF. The DNA of the CDR3 is TGTGCCAGCAGGGAGGACAGGGGGCTTCAAGAGACCCAGTACTTC.

The rearrangement links TRBV3-1 (or the pseudogene TRBV3-2) to TRBJ2-7; 9 bases match TRBD1. Trimming at V came to 1 base and at J to 5 bases, leaving 12 bases not matched to a gene. Germline lookup yields CDR1 LGHDT and CDR2 YNNKEL (reference sequence). This CDR3 has 17 amino acids. CDR3 amino acids: CASSQVADRGYLNEQYF. For the CDR3, the DNA is TGTGCCAGCAGCCAAGTAGCCGACAGGGGGTATCTCAACGAGCAGTACTTC.

The J gene is TRBJ1-1, the V gene TRBV28; D not resolved. V was trimmed by 3 bases and J by 1 base, leaving 6 bases between them. The CDR3 is made up of 13 amino acids. Germline values: CDR1 MDHEN, CDR2 SYDVKM. DNA for the CDR3: TGTGCCAGCAGTTTCCAGCGGAACACTGAAGCTTTCTTT. This codes for CASSFQRNTEAFF.

This chain uses TRBV10-3 with TRBJ1-4, with 7 bases fitting TRBD1. Germline V gives CDR1 ENHRY, CDR2 SYGVKD. V shed 6 bases, J shed 4 bases, and the junction held 5 bases outside the gene matches. CDR3 length equals 14 residues. Here the CDR3 reads CAIRGTANNEKLFF. CDR3 nucleotide sequence: TGTGCCATCAGAGGGACAGCAAATAATGAAAAACTGTTTTTT.

V is TRBV20-1 and J is TRBJ2-7, with a possible D match to TRBD1 (6 bases). This CDR3 is built from 11 residues. Germline values: CDR1 DFQATT, CDR2 SNEGSKA (reference sequence). V lost 6 bases, J lost 6 bases, and 12 bases lay in between. CDR3 protein: CSAKGVGEQYF. For the CDR3, the DNA is TGCAGTGCAAAGGGGGTCGGCGAGCAGTACTTC.

This sequence joins TRBV7-9 and TRBJ1-4; D is ambiguous. The CDR3 extends over 12 amino acids. The germline V gene has CDR1 SEHNR and CDR2 FQNEAQ (reference sequence). V shed 2 bases and J shed 8 bases, with 6 bases lying between them. CDR3 amino acids: CASSLSLEKLFF. The DNA of the CDR3 is TGTGCCAGCAGCTTATCACTCGAAAAACTGTTTTTT.

The chain recombines TRBV30 with TRBJ2-3; D unclear. Germline CDR1 is GTSNPN and CDR2 is SVGIG (reference sequence). V lost 7 bases, J lost 1 base, and 6 bases lay in between. The CDR3 has 11 amino acids. The CDR3 DNA is TGTGCCTCCCGGGGCACAGATACGCAGTATTTT. Its translation is CASRGTDTQYF.

V and J are TRBV6-5 and TRBJ2-7; D not resolved. This CDR3 spans 13 amino acids. Trimming pared 0 bases from V and 3 bases from J, leaving 6 bases between. Germline lookup yields CDR1 MNHEY and CDR2 SVGAGI. Here the CDR3 DNA reads TGTGCCAGCAGTTACTCCCGACTCTACGAGCAGTACTTC. Its protein is CASSYSRLYEQYF.

The CDR3 protein is CASSSGQAYNEQFF. The DNA for the CDR3 is TGTGCCAGCAGCTCGGGACAGGCCTACAATGAGCAGTTCTTC. This chain joins TRBV5-8 and TRBJ2-1; 8 bases agree with TRBD1. The CDR3 runs to 14 residues. The V gene's germline CDR1 is SGHTS and CDR2 YDEGEE. The trim removed 3 bases at V and 2 bases at J, leaving 1 base unmatched.

The chain uses TRBV6-5 and TRBJ1-5, with TRBD1 identical over 8 bases. The CDR3 is made up of 13 amino acids. V gave up 8 bases and J gave up 6 bases; unmatched junction bases: 6. In germline, CDR1 is MNHEY, CDR2 SVGAGI. The CDR3 coding sequence is TGTGCCAGCCACCAGGGGGCTGGTCAGCCCCAGCATTTT. Translation gives CASHQGAGQPQHF.

This chain links TRBV4-2 with TRBJ2-5; TRBD2 agrees at 13 bases. Germline V gene sequence: CDR1 LGHNA, CDR2 YNFKEQ. J gave up 5 bases and V 1 base, and 7 bases lay outside the gene matches. The CDR3 has 17 amino acids. CDR3 nucleotide sequence: TGTGCCAGCAGCCAAGGGACTAGCGGGAGAAGGGGGGAGACCCAGTACTTC. The encoded protein is CASSQGTSGRRGETQYF.